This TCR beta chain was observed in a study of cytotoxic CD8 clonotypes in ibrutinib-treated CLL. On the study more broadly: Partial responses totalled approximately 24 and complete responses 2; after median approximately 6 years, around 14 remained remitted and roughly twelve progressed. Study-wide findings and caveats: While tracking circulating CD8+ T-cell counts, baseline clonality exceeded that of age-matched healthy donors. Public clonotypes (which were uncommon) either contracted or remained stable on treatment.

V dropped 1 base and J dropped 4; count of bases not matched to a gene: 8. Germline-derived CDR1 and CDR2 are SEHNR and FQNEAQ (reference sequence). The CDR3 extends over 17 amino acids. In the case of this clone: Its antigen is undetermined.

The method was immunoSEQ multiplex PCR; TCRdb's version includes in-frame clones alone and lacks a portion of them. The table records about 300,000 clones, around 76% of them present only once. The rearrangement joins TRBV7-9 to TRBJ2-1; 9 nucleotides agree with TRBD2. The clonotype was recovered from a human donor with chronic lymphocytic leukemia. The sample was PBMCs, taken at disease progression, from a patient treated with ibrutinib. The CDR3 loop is CASSLGAAGGSYNEQFF. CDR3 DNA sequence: TGTGCCAGCAGCTTAGGGGCAGCGGGGGGCTCGTACAATGAGCAGTTCTTC.